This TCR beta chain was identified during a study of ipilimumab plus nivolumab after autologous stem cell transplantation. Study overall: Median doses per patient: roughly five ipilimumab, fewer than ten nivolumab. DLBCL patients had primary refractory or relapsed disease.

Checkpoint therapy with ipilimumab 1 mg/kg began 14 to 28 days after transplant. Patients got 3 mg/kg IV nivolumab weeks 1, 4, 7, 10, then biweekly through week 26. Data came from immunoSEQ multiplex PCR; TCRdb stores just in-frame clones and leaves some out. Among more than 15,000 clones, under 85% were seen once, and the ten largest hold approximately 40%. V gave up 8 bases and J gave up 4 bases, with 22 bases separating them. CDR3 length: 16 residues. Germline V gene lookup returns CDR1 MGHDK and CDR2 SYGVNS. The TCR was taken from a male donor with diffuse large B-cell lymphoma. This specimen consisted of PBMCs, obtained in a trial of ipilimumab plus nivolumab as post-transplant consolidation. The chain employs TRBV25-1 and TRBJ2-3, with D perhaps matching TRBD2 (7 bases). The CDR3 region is CASQSSWTGGADTQYF. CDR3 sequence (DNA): TGTGCCAGCCAGAGTTCATGGACGGGGGGCGCAGATACGCAGTATTTT.